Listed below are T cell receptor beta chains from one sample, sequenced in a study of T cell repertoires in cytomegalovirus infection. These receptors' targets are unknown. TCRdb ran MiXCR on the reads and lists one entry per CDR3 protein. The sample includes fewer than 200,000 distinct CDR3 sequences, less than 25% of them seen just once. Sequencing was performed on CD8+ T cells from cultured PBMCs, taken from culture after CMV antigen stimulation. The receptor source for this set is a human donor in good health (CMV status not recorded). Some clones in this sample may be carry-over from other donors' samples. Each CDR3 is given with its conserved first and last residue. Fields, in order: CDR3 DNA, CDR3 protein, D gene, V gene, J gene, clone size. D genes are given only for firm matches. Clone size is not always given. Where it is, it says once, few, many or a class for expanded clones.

TGTGCCAGCAGTTGGAGGACAGGAATGAACACTGAAGCTTTCTTT	CASSWRTGMNTEAFF	TRBD1	TRBV27	TRBJ1-1	NA
TGTGCCAGCAGCCCGCCGACAGGGACCTCTGGAAACACCATATATTTT	CASSPPTGTSGNTIYF	TRBD1	TRBV5-6	TRBJ1-3	NA
TGTGCCAGCAGCTTAGAGTGGCATCAGCCCCAGCATTTT	CASSLEWHQPQHF	NA	TRBV7-2	TRBJ1-5	few
TGTGCCAGCAGCTTAGGGACGACGGGGCTCCAAGAGACCCAGTACTTC	CASSLGTTGLQETQYF	NA	TRBV7-9	TRBJ2-5	many
TGTGCCAGCAGCTTAGGACAGGGGATCTTATACAATGAGCAGTTCTTC	CASSLGQGILYNEQFF	TRBD1	TRBV7-8	TRBJ2-1	few
TGCGCCAGCAGCCAAGTAAGGTCCGACTCCCGGGAGCAGTTCTTC	CASSQVRSDSREQFF	NA	TRBV4-3	TRBJ2-1	NA
TGCGCCAGCAGCCAAGAATGGGCAGTTATTGGGAACACTGAAGCTTTCTTT	CASSQEWAVIGNTEAFF	NA	TRBV4-1	TRBJ1-1	few
TGTGCCAGCAGTTTGAGTATGACGTCTGGAGGAGGCTACACCTTC	CASSLSMTSGGGYTF	NA	TRBV28	TRBJ1-2	NA
TGCAGTGCCGGACCAGGGACAGCGCTGAACACTGAAGCTTTCTTT	CSAGPGTALNTEAFF	TRBD1	TRBV20-1	TRBJ1-1	many
TGTGCCAGCAGCTTAGCGCTAGCGGGGGGGCTCTATGAGCAGTTCTTC	CASSLALAGGLYEQFF	TRBD2	TRBV7-2	TRBJ2-1	NA
TGCGCCAGCAGCCAGGTCACTGGTAACATTCAGTACTTC	CASSQVTGNIQYF	NA	TRBV4-1	TRBJ2-4	few
TGTGCCAGCATCCTTGGGGGGGCGAACACTGAAGCTTTCTTT	CASILGGANTEAFF	NA	TRBV12-3/TRBV12-4	TRBJ1-1	many
TGTGCCATCCCAAGGAAGGACAGGGTAATCGAGCAGTTCTTC	CAIPRKDRVIEQFF	TRBD1	TRBV12-3/TRBV12-4	TRBJ2-1	few
TGTGCCACCAGCGAGCGGGGGAGCAATCAGCCCCAGCATTTT	CATSERGSNQPQHF	NA	TRBV15	TRBJ1-5	few
TGTGCCAGCAAGGGGGGCAGCGTTGAGCAGTTCTTC	CASKGGSVEQFF	NA	TRBV12-3/TRBV12-4	TRBJ2-1	few
TGTGCCAGCAGCTCATACCGGGACAGGACCTACGAGCAGTACTTC	CASSSYRDRTYEQYF	TRBD1	TRBV7-9	TRBJ2-7	few
TGTGCCAGCGGCGGCGGCGATGCTAACTATGGCTACACCTTC	CASGGGDANYGYTF	NA	TRBV27	TRBJ1-2	NA
TGTGCCAGCAGCCGAGGGGTGAGGACCGACCAGGCTTATGGCTACACCTTC	CASSRGVRTDQAYGYTF	NA	TRBV4-2	TRBJ1-2	NA
TGTGCCAGCAGCCAAGATCGATACCGGGACAGGGGTTTGGACGGGGAGCTGTTTTTT	CASSQDRYRDRGLDGELFF	TRBD1	TRBV3-1	TRBJ2-2	NA
TGCGCCAGCAGCCAAGCCCCGGGACAGGGGCTCTATGGCTACACCTTC	CASSQAPGQGLYGYTF	TRBD1	TRBV5-1	TRBJ1-2	NA
TGTGCCAGCAGCCCTAGGTTTGGCGGGAGGTCGACATCCTACAATGAGCAGTTCTTC	CASSPRFGGRSTSYNEQFF	TRBD2	TRBV7-6	TRBJ2-1	many
TGTGCCAGCAGCCTTAGCGGGGGGGCCACAGATACGCAGTATTTT	CASSLSGGATDTQYF	TRBD2	TRBV7-8	TRBJ2-3	few
TGTGCCAGCAGCGGTCAGAAGAACACTGAAGCTTTCTTT	CASSGQKNTEAFF	NA	TRBV7-9	TRBJ1-1	NA
TGTGCCAGCAGCTTCGGGGGGGGAAATTCACCCCTCCACTTT	CASSFGGGNSPLHF	NA	TRBV7-6	TRBJ1-6	few
TGTGCCAGCACTGGGGGTCAGTCCTATAATTCACCCCTCCACTTT	CASTGGQSYNSPLHF	NA	TRBV27	TRBJ1-6	NA
TGTGCCAGTAGTATATCGCTTTCACCTTATGAAGCTTTCTTT	CASSISLSPYEAFF	NA	TRBV19	TRBJ1-1	NA
TGTGCCAGCTTCGGCCAGGTGGGGGGAACCTACGAGCAGTACTTC	CASFGQVGGTYEQYF	NA	TRBV7-9	TRBJ2-7	few
TGTGCCAGCAGCTTAGTGGCGGAGAACACTGAAGCTTTCTTT	CASSLVAENTEAFF	NA	TRBV7-2	TRBJ1-1	few
TGTGCCAGCAGCTTAGGGGGGTCCATTCAGCCCCAGCATTTT	CASSLGGSIQPQHF	NA	TRBV7-9	TRBJ1-5	NA
TGTGCCAGCAGTTACTCGGTCTGGGGGGACAGCCCCAGGGAAAAACTGTTTTTT	CASSYSVWGDSPREKLFF	TRBD1	TRBV6-2/TRBV6-3	TRBJ1-4	few
TGTGCCAGCAGCGCCGCTCCGGGACAGGCGTACTCTGGGGCCAACGTCCTGACTTTC	CASSAAPGQAYSGANVLTF	TRBD1	TRBV11-2	TRBJ2-6	once
TGTGCCAGCAGCTTAAACAGGGCGAGCTCTGGAAACACCATATATTTT	CASSLNRASSGNTIYF	NA	TRBV7-2	TRBJ1-3	few
TGTGCCAGCGGACGCGGGCAGAAAAACAGTCAGTACTTC	CASGRGQKNSQYF	NA	TRBV27	TRBJ2-4	NA
TGTGCCAGCGCGATTAGTTACGAGCCGACTGAGTACTTC	CASAISYEPTEYF	NA	TRBV12-3/TRBV12-4	TRBJ2-5	NA
TGTGCCAGCAGCCCGGGGACTAGCGTCCTCTCCTACAATGAGCAGTTCTTC	CASSPGTSVLSYNEQFF	TRBD2	TRBV7-8	TRBJ2-1	NA
TGTGCCATCCCACTGGGCCTGTATGGCTACACCTTC	CAIPLGLYGYTF	NA	TRBV28	TRBJ1-2	NA
TGTGCCAGCCTTCTAGCGTTGACCGGGGAGCTGTTTTTT	CASLLALTGELFF	NA	TRBV2	TRBJ2-2	NA
TGTGCCAGCAGTTACGATTCGGGAGTTCCAACTGAAGCTTTCTTT	CASSYDSGVPTEAFF	NA	TRBV6-2/TRBV6-3	TRBJ1-1	NA
TGTGCCAGCAGCAGCCCGCGGTCGAACACTGAAGCTTTCTTT	CASSSPRSNTEAFF	NA	TRBV7-9	TRBJ1-1	NA
TGTGCCAGCAGCTTAGGGGGTGTCTGGCCCCTCCACTTT	CASSLGGVWPLHF	NA	TRBV7-9	TRBJ1-6	NA
TGTGCCAGCAGCCTACAGGGGGATGGAAACACCATATATTTT	CASSLQGDGNTIYF	TRBD1	TRBV7-3	TRBJ1-3	NA
TGTGCCAGCAGCCCGGGACTAGCGGGGGGGCCAGTCACAGATACGCAGTATTTT	CASSPGLAGGPVTDTQYF	TRBD2	TRBV7-6	TRBJ2-3	few
TGTGCCAGCAGGCGGACAGATAATGAAAAACTGTTTTTT	CASRRTDNEKLFF	NA	TRBV12-3/TRBV12-4	TRBJ1-4	NA
TGCAGTGCTACGGATCCGGGACTGATAAATCAGCCCCAGCATTTT	CSATDPGLINQPQHF	NA	TRBV20-1	TRBJ1-5	NA
TGTGCCAGCAGCTTAAAGAATCAGGGCAACTATGGCTACACCTTC	CASSLKNQGNYGYTF	NA	TRBV7-9	TRBJ1-2	NA